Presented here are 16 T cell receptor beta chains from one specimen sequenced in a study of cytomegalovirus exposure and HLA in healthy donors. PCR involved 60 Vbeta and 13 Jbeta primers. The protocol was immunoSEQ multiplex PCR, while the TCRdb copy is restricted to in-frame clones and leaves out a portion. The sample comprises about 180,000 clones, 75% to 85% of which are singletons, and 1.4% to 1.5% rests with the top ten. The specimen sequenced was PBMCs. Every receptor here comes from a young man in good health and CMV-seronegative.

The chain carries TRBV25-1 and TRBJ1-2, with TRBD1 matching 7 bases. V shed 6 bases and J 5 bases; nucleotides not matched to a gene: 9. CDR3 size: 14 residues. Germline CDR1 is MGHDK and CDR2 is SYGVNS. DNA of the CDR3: TGTGCCAGCAGACCCGGGACAGTGAATTATGGCTACACCTTC. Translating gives CASRPGTVNYGYTF.

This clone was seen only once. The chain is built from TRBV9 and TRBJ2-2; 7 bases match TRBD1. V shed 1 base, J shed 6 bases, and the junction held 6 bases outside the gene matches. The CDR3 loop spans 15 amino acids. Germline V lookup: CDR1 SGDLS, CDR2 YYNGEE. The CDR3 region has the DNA TGTGCCAGCAGCGTAAATACAGGGGTCCCCGGGGAGCTGTTTTTT. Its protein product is CASSVNTGVPGELFF.

CDR3: CASSQDPTGRRTDTQYF. CDR3 nucleotides: TGCGCCAGCAGCCAAGATCCAACAGGGCGGAGAACAGATACGCAGTATTTT. The chain has TRBV4-3 and TRBJ2-3; TRBD1 might be the D (6 bases). Germline assignment: CDR1 LGHNA and CDR2 YSLEER. This CDR3 region has 17 residues. V lost 0 bases and J 3 bases, leaving 16 bases between the germline ends.

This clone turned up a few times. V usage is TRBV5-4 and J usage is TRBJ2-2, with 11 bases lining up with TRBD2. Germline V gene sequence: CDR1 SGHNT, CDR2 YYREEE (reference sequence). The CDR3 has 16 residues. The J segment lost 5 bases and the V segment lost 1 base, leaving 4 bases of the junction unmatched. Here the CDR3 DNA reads TGTGCCAGCAGCTTGAAACTAGCGGGAGATACCGGGGAGCTGTTTTTT. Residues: CASSLKLAGDTGELFF.

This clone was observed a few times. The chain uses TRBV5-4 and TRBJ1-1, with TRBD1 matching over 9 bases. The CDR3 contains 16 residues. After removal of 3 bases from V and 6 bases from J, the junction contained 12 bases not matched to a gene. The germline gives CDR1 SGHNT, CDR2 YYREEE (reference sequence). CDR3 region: CASSWDRASGFSEAFF. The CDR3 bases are TGTGCCAGCAGCTGGGACAGGGCCAGTGGATTCTCTGAAGCTTTCTTT.

Written as DNA, the CDR3 is TGTGCTAGTGGCACCCCCGGGGACAAGTACTTC. Residues: CASGTPGDKYF. The chain uses TRBV12-5 and TRBJ2-5; D is possibly TRBD1 (6 bases). The V gene's germline CDR1 is LGHNT and CDR2 FRNRAP. The V and J ends lost 6 bases and 12 bases respectively, with 14 bases between them. The CDR3 has 11 amino acids.

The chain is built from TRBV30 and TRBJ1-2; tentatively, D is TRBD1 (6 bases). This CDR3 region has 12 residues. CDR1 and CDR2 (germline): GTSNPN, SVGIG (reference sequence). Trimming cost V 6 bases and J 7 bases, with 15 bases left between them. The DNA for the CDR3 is TGTGCCTGCCTTGAGGGGGGGACTGGCTACACCTTC. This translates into CACLEGGTGYTF.

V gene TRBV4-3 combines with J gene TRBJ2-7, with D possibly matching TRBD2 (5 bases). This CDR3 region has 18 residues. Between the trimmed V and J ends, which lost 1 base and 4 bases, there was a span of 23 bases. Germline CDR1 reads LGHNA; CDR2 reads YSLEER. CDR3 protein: CASSQGRLRTNPQYEQYF. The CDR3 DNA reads TGCGCCAGCAGCCAAGGGAGGTTGAGGACCAATCCCCAATACGAGCAGTACTTC.

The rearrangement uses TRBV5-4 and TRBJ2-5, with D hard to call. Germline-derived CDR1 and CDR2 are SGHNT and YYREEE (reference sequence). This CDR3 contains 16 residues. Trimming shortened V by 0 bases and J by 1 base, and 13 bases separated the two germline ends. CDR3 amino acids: CASSLGHSSPQETQYF. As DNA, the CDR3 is TGTGCCAGCAGCTTGGGTCATAGCAGCCCCCAAGAGACCCAGTACTTC.

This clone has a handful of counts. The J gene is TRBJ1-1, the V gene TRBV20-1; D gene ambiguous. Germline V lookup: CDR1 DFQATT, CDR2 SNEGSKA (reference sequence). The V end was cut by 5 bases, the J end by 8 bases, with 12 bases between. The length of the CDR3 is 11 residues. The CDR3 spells CSASPYGEAFF. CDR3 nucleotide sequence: TGCAGTGCTTCCCCCTACGGGGAAGCTTTCTTT.

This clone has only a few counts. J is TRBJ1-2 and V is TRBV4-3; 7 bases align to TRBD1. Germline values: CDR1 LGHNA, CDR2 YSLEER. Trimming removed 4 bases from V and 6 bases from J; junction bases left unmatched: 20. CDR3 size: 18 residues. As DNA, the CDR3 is TGCGCCAGCAGCCCAGGTTATGGGACAGTCCCAGAGGGAGATGGCTACACCTTC. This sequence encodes CASSPGYGTVPEGDGYTF.

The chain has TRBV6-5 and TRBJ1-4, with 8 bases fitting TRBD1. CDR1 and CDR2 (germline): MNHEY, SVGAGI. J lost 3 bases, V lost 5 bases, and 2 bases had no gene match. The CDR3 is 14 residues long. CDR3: CASSQDRANEKLFF. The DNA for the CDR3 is TGTGCCAGCAGTCAGGACAGGGCTAATGAAAAACTGTTTTTT.

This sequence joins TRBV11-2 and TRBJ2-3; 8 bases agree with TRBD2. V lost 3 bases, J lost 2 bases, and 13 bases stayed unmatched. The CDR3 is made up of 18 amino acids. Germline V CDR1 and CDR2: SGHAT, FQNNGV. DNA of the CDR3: TGTGCCAGCAGCTTTCAACCTATAGCGGGGAAACACACAGATACGCAGTATTTT. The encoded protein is CASSFQPIAGKHTDTQYF.

CDR3 amino acids: CASSLGTGGTGELFF. In DNA form, the CDR3 reads TGCGCCAGCAGCCTGGGTACAGGGGGCACCGGGGAGCTGTTTTTT. The gene calls are TRBV5-1 and TRBJ2-2; 8 bases map to TRBD1. V lost 4 bases to trimming and J lost 4 bases; unmatched junction nucleotides: 6. CDR1 and CDR2 from the germline V gene are SGHRS and YFSETQ. This CDR3 has 15 residues.

The CDR3 DNA reads as TGTGCCACCAGCCCTAGGTTGGTGGAGACCCAGTACTTC. Translating gives CATSPRLVETQYF. This sequence joins TRBV15 and TRBJ2-5, with D hard to call. Germline lookup yields CDR1 LNHNV and CDR2 YYDKDF (reference sequence). Trimming removed 5 bases from V and 5 bases from J, with 12 bases in between. This CDR3 contains 13 residues.

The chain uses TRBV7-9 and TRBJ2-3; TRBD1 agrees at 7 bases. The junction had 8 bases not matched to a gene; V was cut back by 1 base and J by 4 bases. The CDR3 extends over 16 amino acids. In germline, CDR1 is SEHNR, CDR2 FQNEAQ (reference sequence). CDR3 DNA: TGTGCCAGCAGCTTAGTCACGACAGGGCTCGCAGATACGCAGTATTTT. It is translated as CASSLVTTGLADTQYF.